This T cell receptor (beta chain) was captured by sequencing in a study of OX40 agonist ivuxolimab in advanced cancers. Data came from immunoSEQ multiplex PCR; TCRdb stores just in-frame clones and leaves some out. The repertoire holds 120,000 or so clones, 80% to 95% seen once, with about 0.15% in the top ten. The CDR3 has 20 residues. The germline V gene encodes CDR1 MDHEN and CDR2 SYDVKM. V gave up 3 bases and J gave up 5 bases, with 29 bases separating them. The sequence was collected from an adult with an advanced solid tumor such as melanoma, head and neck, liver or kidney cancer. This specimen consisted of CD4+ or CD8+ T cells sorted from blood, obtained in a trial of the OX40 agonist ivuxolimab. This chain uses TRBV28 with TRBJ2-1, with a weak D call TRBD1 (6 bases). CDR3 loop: CASSLGDRFTWVPGNNEQFF. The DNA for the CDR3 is TGTGCCAGCAGTTTGGGAGACAGGTTTACATGGGTTCCCGGGAACAATGAGCAGTTCTTC.